The sequence of this T cell receptor beta chain was determined in a study of blood T cell repertoires in COVID-19 (dated by TCRdb to about 2020). At the level of the whole study: Samples covering the acute and convalescent phases of COVID-19 were provided by collaborators in the United States, Italy and Spain. The material from the prospective study consisted of cDNA or gDNA derived from T cells, B-cell-depleted T cells, or PBMCs. Deeply sampled blood TCRbeta repertoires from subjects exposed to, actively infected with, or recovered from COVID-19 were included in the dataset. The repertoires were released in a freely available public database intended as a resource for research on the immune response to SARS-CoV-2. The samples were drawn from two sources: the first 160 participants of the ongoing ImmuneRACE study, and fewer than 1,500 subjects contributed by 6 global collaborators. The sample metadata nearly always contained a de-identified subject ID, COVID-19 status, age in years and sex. HLA class I and class II types, where available, came from metadata supplied by the sample provider rather than from assay-based typing.

A note on this clone: The target of this receptor is not known. No quality values exist for individual bases; no much larger clone is one base distant.

Study-wide conclusions, independent of this receptor: Clinical and demographic metadata were provided uncurated, with the amount varying by source and participant.

In Seattle, one collaborating source enrolled patients while the infection was active and tracked those patients longitudinally over the course of disease. Whole blood was collected in K2EDTA tubes by collaborating institutions according to the institutions' own protocols. For TCRbeta analysis, collaborators shipped samples as frozen whole blood, isolated PBMCs, or DNA extracted from either of those sample types. TCRbeta CDR3 regions were amplified from genomic DNA using the immunoSEQ Assay, a bias-controlled multiplex PCR. Concerning the study's data processing: Within the assay, amplification of reference gene primers was used to estimate how many nucleated cells each sample contained. To quantify the absolute abundance of each unique TCRbeta CDR3 rearrangement, sequence reads were collapsed and filtered. For each sample, productive Simpson clonality was calculated as the square root of Simpson's diversity index across productive rearrangements. The clones in this table, taken by TCRdb from immuneACCESS, are in-frame only. Not every clone is retained; where verified, under half of the shortfall comes from an unresolved V gene, and the cause of the rest is unknown. That table furnishes V, J and clone size, whereas the DNA furnished D and trimming. In this sample the table shows a few hundred thousand clones, 91% of which occur a single time. The ten largest clones represent around 2.6% of the sample.

The TCR was taken from a young adult with COVID-19, enrolled during active disease. The material sequenced was peripheral blood.

The CDR3 region reads CASSPYPTGITDTQYF. The sequenced DNA: TGTGCCAGCAGCCCCTATCCTACAGGGATCACAGATACGCAGTATTTT. Recombination linked TRBV5-6 to TRBJ2-3; perhaps TRBD1 is the D gene, with 6 bases matching. From a lookup of the germline V gene, CDR1 and CDR2 are SGHDT and YYEEEE. V drops 4 bases and J drops 2 bases, leaving 17 bases in between. Spanning cysteine to phenylalanine, the CDR3 consists of 16 amino acids. Kept here is only the CDR3 DNA, which spans 48 bases and is read in frame from base 1.